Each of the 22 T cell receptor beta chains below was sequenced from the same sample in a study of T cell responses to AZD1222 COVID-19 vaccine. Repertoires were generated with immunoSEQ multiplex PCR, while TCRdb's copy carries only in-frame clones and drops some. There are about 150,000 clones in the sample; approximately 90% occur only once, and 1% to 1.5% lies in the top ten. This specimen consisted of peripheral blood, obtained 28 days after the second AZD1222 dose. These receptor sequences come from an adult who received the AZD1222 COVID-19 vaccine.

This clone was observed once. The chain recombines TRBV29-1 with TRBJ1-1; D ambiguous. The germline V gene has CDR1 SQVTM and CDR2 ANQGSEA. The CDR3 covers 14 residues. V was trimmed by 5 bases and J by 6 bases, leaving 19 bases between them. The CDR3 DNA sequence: TGCAGCGTTTGCCCCCTGGATTTGGGCCCTGAAGCTTTCTTT. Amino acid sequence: CSVCPLDLGPEAFF.

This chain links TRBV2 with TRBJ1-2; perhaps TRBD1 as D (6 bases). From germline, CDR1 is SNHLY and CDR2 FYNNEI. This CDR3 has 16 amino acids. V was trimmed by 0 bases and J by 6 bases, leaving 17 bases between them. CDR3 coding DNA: TGTGCCAGCAGTGAAGCGACTGGACAGCGAACGGATGGCTACACCTTC. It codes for CASSEATGQRTDGYTF. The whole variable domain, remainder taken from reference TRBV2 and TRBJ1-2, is EPEVTQTPSHQVTQMGQEVILRCVPISNHLYFYWYRQILGQKVEFLVSFYNNEISEKSEIFDDQFSVERPDGSNFTLKIRSTKLEDSAMYFCASSEATGQRTDGYTFGSGTRLTVV.

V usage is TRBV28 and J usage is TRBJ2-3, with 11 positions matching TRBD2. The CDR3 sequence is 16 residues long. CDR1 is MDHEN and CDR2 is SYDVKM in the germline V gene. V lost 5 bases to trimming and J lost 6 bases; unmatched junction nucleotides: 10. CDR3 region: CASSPGLAAFGDTQYF. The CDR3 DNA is TGTGCCAGCAGTCCGGGACTAGCGGCCTTCGGTGATACGCAGTATTTT.

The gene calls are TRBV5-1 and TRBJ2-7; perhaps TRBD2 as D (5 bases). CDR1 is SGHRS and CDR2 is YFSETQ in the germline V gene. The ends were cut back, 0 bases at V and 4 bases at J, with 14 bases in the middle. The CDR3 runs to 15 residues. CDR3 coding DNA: TGCGCCAGCAGCTTGGCCGGGGTAAGACGTTACGAGCAGTACTTC. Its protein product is CASSLAGVRRYEQYF.

CDR3 nucleotides: TGTGCCAGCAGCCCGGACAGGGGCTACGAGCAGTACTTC. This sequence encodes CASSPDRGYEQYF. The rearrangement links TRBV27 to TRBJ2-7; 9 positions agree with TRBD1. The CDR3 has 13 amino acids. V shed 6 bases and J 3 bases; nucleotides not matched to a gene: 3. Germline V gene sequence: CDR1 MNHEY, CDR2 SMNVEV (reference sequence).

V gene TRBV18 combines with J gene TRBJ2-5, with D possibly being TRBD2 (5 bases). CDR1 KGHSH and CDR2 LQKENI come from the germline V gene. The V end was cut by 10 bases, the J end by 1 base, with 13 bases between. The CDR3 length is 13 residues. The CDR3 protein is CATSAGVQETQYF. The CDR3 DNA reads TGTGCCACCTCCGCCGGGGTCCAAGAGACCCAGTACTTC.

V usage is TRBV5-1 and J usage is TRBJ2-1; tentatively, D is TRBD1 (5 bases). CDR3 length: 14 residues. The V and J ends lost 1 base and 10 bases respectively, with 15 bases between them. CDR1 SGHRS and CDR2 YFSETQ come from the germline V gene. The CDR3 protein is CASSLSQGIEEQFF. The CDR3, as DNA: TGCGCCAGCAGCTTGTCCCAGGGTATCGAGGAGCAGTTCTTC.

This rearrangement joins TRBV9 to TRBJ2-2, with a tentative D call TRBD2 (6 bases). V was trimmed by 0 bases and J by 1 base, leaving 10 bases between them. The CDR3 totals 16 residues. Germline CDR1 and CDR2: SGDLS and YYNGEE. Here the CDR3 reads CASSVDGGENTGELFF. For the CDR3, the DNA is TGTGCCAGCAGCGTAGACGGGGGAGAGAACACCGGGGAGCTGTTTTTT.

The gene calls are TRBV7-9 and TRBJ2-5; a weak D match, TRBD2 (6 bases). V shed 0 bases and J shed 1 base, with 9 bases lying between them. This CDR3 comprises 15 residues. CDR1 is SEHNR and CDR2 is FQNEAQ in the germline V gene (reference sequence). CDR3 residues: CASSLAQAGQETQYF. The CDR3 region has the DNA TGTGCCAGCAGCTTAGCCCAAGCGGGCCAAGAGACCCAGTACTTC.

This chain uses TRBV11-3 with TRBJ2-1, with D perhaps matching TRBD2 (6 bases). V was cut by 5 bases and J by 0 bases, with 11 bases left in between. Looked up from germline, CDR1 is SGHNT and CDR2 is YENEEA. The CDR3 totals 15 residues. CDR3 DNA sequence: TGTGCCAGCAGCCCTACGGGACTCTCCTACAATGAGCAGTTCTTC. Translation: CASSPTGLSYNEQFF.

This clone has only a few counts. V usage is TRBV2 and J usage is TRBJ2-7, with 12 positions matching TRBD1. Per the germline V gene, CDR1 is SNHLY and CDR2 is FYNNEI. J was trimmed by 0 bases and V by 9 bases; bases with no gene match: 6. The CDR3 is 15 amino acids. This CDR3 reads CASATGQGASYEQYF. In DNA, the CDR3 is TGTGCCAGTGCCACGGGACAGGGGGCCTCCTACGAGCAGTACTTC.

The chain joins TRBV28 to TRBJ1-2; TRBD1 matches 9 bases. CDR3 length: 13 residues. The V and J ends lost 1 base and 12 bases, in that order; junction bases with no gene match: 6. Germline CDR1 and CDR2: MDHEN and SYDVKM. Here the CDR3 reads CASSLSGQGKNTF. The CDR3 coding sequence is TGTGCCAGCAGTTTATCGGGACAGGGCAAGAACACCTTC.

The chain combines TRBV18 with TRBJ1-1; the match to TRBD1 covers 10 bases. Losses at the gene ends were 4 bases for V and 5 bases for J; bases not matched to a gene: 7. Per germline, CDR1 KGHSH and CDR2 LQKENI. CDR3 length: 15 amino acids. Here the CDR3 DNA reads TGTGCCAGCTCACTTGACAGGGGGCGTGATACTGAAGCTTTCTTT. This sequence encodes CASSLDRGRDTEAFF.

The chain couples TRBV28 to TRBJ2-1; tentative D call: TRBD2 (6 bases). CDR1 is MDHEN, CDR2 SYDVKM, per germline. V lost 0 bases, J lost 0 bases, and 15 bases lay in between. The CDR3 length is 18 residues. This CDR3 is CASSLWGQEGYSYNEQFF. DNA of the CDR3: TGTGCCAGCAGTTTATGGGGGCAGGAGGGCTACTCCTACAATGAGCAGTTCTTC.

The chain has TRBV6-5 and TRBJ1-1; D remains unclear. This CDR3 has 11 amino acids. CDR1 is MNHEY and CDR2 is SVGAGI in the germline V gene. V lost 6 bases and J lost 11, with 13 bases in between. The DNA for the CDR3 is TGTGCCAGCAGGGAGCTTTTGGGGGCTTTCTTT. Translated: CASRELLGAFF.

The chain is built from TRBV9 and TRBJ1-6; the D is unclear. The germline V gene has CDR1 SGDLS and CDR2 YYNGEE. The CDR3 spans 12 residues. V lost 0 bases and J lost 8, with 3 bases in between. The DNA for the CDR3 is TGTGCCAGCAGCGTAGAGGATTCACCCCTCCACTTT. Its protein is CASSVEDSPLHF. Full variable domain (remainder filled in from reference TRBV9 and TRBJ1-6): DSGVTQTPKHLITATGQRVTLRCSPRSGDLSVYWYQQSLDQGLQFLIQYYNGEERAKGNILERFSAQQFPDLHSELNLSSLELGDSALYFCASSVEDSPLHFGNGTRLTVT.

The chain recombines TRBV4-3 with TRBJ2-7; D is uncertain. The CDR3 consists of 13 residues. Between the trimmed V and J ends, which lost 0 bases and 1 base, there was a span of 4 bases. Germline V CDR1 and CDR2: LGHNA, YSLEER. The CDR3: CASSQDRSYEQYF. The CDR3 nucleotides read TGCGCCAGCAGCCAAGATCGTTCCTACGAGCAGTACTTC.

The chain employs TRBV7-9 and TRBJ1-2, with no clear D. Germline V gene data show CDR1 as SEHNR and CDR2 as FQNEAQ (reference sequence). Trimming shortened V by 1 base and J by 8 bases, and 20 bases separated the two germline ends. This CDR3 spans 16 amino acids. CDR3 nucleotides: TGTGCCAGCAGCTTAGAACATCAGACCCGCGGGAGCGGCTACACCTTC. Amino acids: CASSLEHQTRGSGYTF.

This chain's CDR3 is CASAEGSYNEQFF. The CDR3 DNA follows: TGTGCCAGCGCAGAGGGGTCCTACAATGAGCAGTTCTTC. This chain uses TRBV7-9 with TRBJ2-1, with D perhaps matching TRBD1 or TRBD2 (5 bases each). Deletions cut 8 bases from V and 1 base from J, with 9 bases between. CDR3 length: 13 amino acids. Germline CDR1 and CDR2: SEHNR and FQNEAQ (reference sequence).

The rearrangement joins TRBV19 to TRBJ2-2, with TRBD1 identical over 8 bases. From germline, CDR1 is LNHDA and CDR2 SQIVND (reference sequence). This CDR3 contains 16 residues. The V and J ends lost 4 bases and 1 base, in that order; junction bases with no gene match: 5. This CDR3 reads CASSTTGGGNTGELFF. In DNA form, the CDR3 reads TGTGCCAGTAGTACTACAGGGGGTGGGAACACCGGGGAGCTGTTTTTT.

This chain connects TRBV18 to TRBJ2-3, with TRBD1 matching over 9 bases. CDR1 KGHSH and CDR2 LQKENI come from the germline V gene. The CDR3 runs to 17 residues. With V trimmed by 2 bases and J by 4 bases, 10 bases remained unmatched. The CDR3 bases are TGTGCCAGCTCACCATGGCTTGGGGGGACAGGGTCAGATACGCAGTATTTT. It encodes CASSPWLGGTGSDTQYF.

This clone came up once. The CDR3 DNA reads TGTGCCAGCAGTCCAGGACAGAACACCGGGGAGCTGTTTTTT. Amino acids: CASSPGQNTGELFF. The rearrangement joins TRBV27 to TRBJ2-2, with D possibly being TRBD1 (5 bases). V was cut by 5 bases and J by 1 base, with 8 bases left in between. The CDR3 consists of 14 residues. Germline V gene lookup returns CDR1 MNHEY and CDR2 SMNVEV (reference sequence).